The entry below gives a single T cell receptor beta chain sequence along with its context. The antigen remains unidentified. The CDR3 has 14 residues. Germline CDR1 is SGHDT and CDR2 is YYEEEE. V gave up 0 bases and J gave up 4 bases; unmatched junction bases: 2. The time point denotes: baseline, week 1 (first vaccination visit). Sample treatment: pre-vaccination baseline after standard-of-care therapy. Using immunoSEQ multiplex PCR, the repertoire was profiled, and TCRdb retains in-frame clones only, with some absent. This table has some 90,000 clones, roughly 82% appearing once. This specimen belongs to a study of a mutant IDH1 vaccine in newly diagnosed glioma. Whole-study context: Sex distribution of treated patients was about 62% male and roughly 38% female; mean age was around 40 years. Before enrollment, patients got radiotherapy alone, temozolomide alone, or mostly the combination.

Study-level results: Shifts in the top peripheral T cell clonotypes seemed unrelated to pseudoprogression. In around 93% of patients, immune responses induced by the vaccine occurred.

This chain connects TRBV5-6 to TRBJ1-2, with 8 bases fitting TRBD1. The clonotype was recovered from a man aged 40-49 years with glioma. Some clones in this sample may be carry-over from other donors' samples. This material consisted of PBMCs, taken from a glioma patient treated with radiotherapy, temozolomide or both. The CDR3: CASSLGTGFYGYTF. The CDR3 nucleotides read TGTGCCAGCAGCTTGGGGACAGGGTTCTATGGCTACACCTTC.